These 31 T cell receptor beta chains were all obtained from the same sample, sequenced in a study of shared clonotypes between healthy human individuals. Only in-frame clones appear in the TCRdb table, and some are missing; sequencing was by immunoSEQ multiplex PCR. The sample comprises around 510,000 clones, 90% to 96% of which are singletons, and about 0.059% rests with the top ten. Sample: naive CD4+ T cells sorted from blood. The subset: CD45RA+ positively selected. Source of these receptors: a woman in her twenties or thirties in good health.

V is TRBV7-5 and J is TRBJ2-3; the table's TRBD2 call for D was not verified on the DNA. TRBV7-5 is a known pseudogene. The CDR3 is 16 residues long. The CDR3 DNA is TGTGTCAGAAGCTCCGGGACTAGCGGGGTCACAGATACGCAGTATTTT. Its protein product is CVRSSGTSGVTDTQYF.

The rearrangement links TRBV18 to TRBJ2-7, with D possibly called TRBD1 or TRBD2 (5 bases each). CDR3 length: 14 residues. Germline V gene lookup returns CDR1 KGHSH and CDR2 LQKENI. Trimming pared 2 bases from V and 5 bases from J, leaving 13 bases between. The CDR3 is CASSPIGVGDEQYF. The DNA of the CDR3 is TGTGCCAGCTCACCAATTGGAGTGGGGGACGAGCAGTACTTC.

The J gene is TRBJ2-2, the V gene TRBV21-1. TRBV21-1 is a pseudogene. This CDR3 spans 16 amino acids. CDR3 sequence reads: CASSKKGARNTGELFF. In nucleotides, the CDR3 is TGTGCCAGCAGCAAAAAGGGCGCCCGGAACACCGGGGAGCTGTTTTTT.

This sequence joins TRBV5-1 and TRBJ2-3; TRBD2 aligns across 10 bases. V lost 6 bases to trimming and J lost 0 bases; unmatched junction nucleotides: 4. Germline lookup yields CDR1 SGHRS and CDR2 YFSETQ. The CDR3 contains 15 residues. The DNA of the CDR3 is TGCGCCAGCACCCTTAGCGGGAGGAGCACAGATACGCAGTATTTT. Protein: CASTLSGRSTDTQYF.

J is TRBJ1-1 and V is TRBV28; a possible D gene is TRBD1 (5 bases). Germline V gene sequence: CDR1 MDHEN, CDR2 SYDVKM. Trimming took off 2 bases at V and 5 bases at J, with 15 bases between the two ends. This CDR3 has 15 residues. Here the CDR3 DNA reads TGTGCCAGCAGTTTAGGACAACTCCCTTTGACTGAAGCTTTCTTT. Its protein product is CASSLGQLPLTEAFF.

The chain employs TRBV12-5 and TRBJ2-6; possible D gene TRBD2, 6 bases. From germline, CDR1 is LGHNT and CDR2 FRNRAP. With 0 bases removed from V and 2 bases from J, the gap between germline ends came to 14 bases. CDR3 length: 18 amino acids. Here the CDR3 reads CASGLVRDSGTGANVLTF. For the CDR3, the DNA is TGTGCTAGTGGTTTGGTCCGGGACTCCGGGACTGGGGCCAACGTCCTGACTTTC.

The J gene is TRBJ2-3, the V gene TRBV6-5; D is uncertain. Trimming removed 5 bases at V and 2 bases at J, with 8 bases between. The CDR3 covers 13 residues. Germline lookup yields CDR1 MNHEY and CDR2 SVGAGI. CDR3: CASSGRNTDTQYF. The CDR3 nucleotides read TGTGCCAGCAGTGGACGGAACACAGATACGCAGTATTTT.

The chain combines TRBV30 with TRBJ2-2; D is perhaps TRBD2 (5 bases). Germline V gene lookup returns CDR1 GTSNPN and CDR2 SVGIG (reference sequence). The V end was cut by 6 bases, the J end by 1 base, with 12 bases between. This CDR3 spans 14 amino acids. The DNA of the CDR3 is TGTGCCTGCGCGCGGGCGGGGAACACCGGGGAGCTGTTTTTT. It specifies CACARAGNTGELFF.

The rearrangement uses TRBV28 and TRBJ2-1; D is uncertain. Germline CDR1 and CDR2: MDHEN and SYDVKM. Trimming took 4 bases from V and 10 from J, leaving 14 bases between them. This CDR3 spans 13 amino acids. CDR3 in amino acids: CASSSPPVGEQFF. CDR3 nucleotides: TGTGCCAGCAGTTCCCCCCCCGTGGGAGAGCAGTTCTTC.

The chain couples TRBV27 to TRBJ2-7, with 11 bases aligning to TRBD1. CDR3 length: 15 amino acids. CDR1 and CDR2 (germline): MNHEY, SMNVEV (reference sequence). The V and J ends lost 5 bases and 6 bases, in that order; junction bases with no gene match: 9. Here the CDR3 DNA reads TGTGCCAGCAGTCCAAGGACAGGGGGCGCGTCCGAGCAGTACTTC. This encodes CASSPRTGGASEQYF.

The V gene is TRBV28, the J gene TRBJ1-1; possible D gene TRBD1, 5 bases. The germline CDR1 and CDR2 sequences are MDHEN and SYDVKM. The CDR3 runs to 14 residues. The V end lost 5 bases, the J end lost 3 bases, and 13 bases lay between the germline ends. The CDR3 sequence: CASSPQQGDTEAFF. CDR3 in DNA: TGTGCCAGCAGTCCCCAACAAGGGGACACTGAAGCTTTCTTT.

CDR3 sequence (DNA): TGTGCCAGCGGGGTCCCGAGGACGCGGGCTAACTATGGCTACACCTTC. This encodes CASGVPRTRANYGYTF. The chain employs TRBV28 and TRBJ1-2, with unresolved D. Germline-derived CDR1 and CDR2 are MDHEN and SYDVKM. The CDR3 has 16 amino acids. Trimming cost V 8 bases and J 0 bases, with 19 bases left between them.

The V and J genes are TRBV28 and TRBJ2-7; 12 bases are a match to TRBD2. The CDR3 is made up of 16 amino acids. V trimming: 5 bases; J trimming: 2 bases; junction bases outside the gene matches: 7. Germline V gene lookup returns CDR1 MDHEN and CDR2 SYDVKM. The CDR3, as DNA: TGTGCCAGCAGTCCCGCGACTAGCGGGAGACCCTACGAGCAGTACTTC. Encoded protein: CASSPATSGRPYEQYF.

CDR3 in amino acids: CSVGRRRGPNTGELFF. The CDR3 nucleotides are TGCAGCGTTGGGCGACGCAGGGGGCCGAACACCGGGGAGCTGTTTTTT. The chain recombines TRBV29-1 with TRBJ2-2; 8 bases match TRBD1. V lost 4 bases and J lost 0; bases outside the gene matches: 7. The CDR3 loop spans 16 amino acids. Germline loops: CDR1 SQVTM, CDR2 ANQGSEA.

The J gene is TRBJ2-1, the V gene TRBV11-2, with a possible D match to TRBD2 (5 bases). V was pared by 1 base and J by 5 bases, with 21 bases between. The CDR3 has 18 residues. CDR1 SGHAT and CDR2 FQNNGV come from the germline V gene. The CDR3 coding sequence is TGTGCCAGCAGCTTAGGGAGCGGCCTCACCTACGTTAACAATGAGCAGTTCTTC. Its protein is CASSLGSGLTYVNNEQFF.

The chain combines TRBV11-2 with TRBJ1-5, with 9 bases lining up with TRBD1. This CDR3 is built from 13 residues. Trimming removed 5 bases from V and 5 bases from J; junction bases left unmatched: 1. CDR1 is SGHAT, CDR2 FQNNGV, per germline. Written as DNA, the CDR3 is TGTGCCAGCAGCAGGGACAGGGATCAGCCCCAGCATTTT. This gives the protein CASSRDRDQPQHF.

The chain links TRBV6-5 to TRBJ1-3, with D unclear. Trimming shortened V by 0 bases and J by 1 base, and 7 bases separated the two germline ends. CDR3 length: 15 amino acids. Germline CDR1 is MNHEY and CDR2 is SVGAGI. The CDR3 nucleotides read TGTGCCAGCAGTTACTCAAGGAGTTCTGGAAACACCATATATTTT. This translates into CASSYSRSSGNTIYF.

The chain couples TRBV2 to TRBJ2-1; TRBD2 matches 7 bases. The V segment lost 9 bases and the J segment 8 bases; nucleotides outside the gene matches: 10. The CDR3 loop spans 13 amino acids. Germline V gene data show CDR1 as SNHLY and CDR2 as FYNNEI. Here the CDR3 reads CARRALATDEQFF. The CDR3 DNA sequence: TGTGCCAGAAGAGCACTAGCGACGGATGAGCAGTTCTTC.

In its sample, this clone was seen a few times. This chain connects TRBV28 to TRBJ1-2; no clear D gene. The germline V gene has CDR1 MDHEN and CDR2 SYDVKM. The ends were cut back, 2 bases at V and 8 bases at J, with 12 bases in the middle. The CDR3 is made up of 13 amino acids. The CDR3 DNA reads as TGTGCCAGCAGTTTACCCCACCGTGACGGCTACACCTTC. Translation: CASSLPHRDGYTF.

The V and J genes are TRBV15 and TRBJ1-1; TRBD1 might be the D (5 bases). The CDR3 has 15 residues. V was pared by 1 base and J by 1 base, with 10 bases between. Germline CDR1 and CDR2: LNHNV and YYDKDF (reference sequence). Here the CDR3 reads CATSRAGTQNTEAFF. CDR3 nucleotide sequence: TGTGCCACCAGCAGAGCCGGGACGCAGAACACTGAAGCTTTCTTT. Using reference TRBV15 and TRBJ1-1 for the parts outside the CDR3, the full variable domain is DAMVIQNPRYQVTQFGKPVTLSCSQTLNHNVMYWYQQKSSQAPKLLFHYYDKDFNNEADTPDNFQSRRPNTSFCFLDIRSPGLGDTAMYLCATSRAGTQNTEAFFGQGTRLTVV.

This sequence joins TRBV5-1 and TRBJ2-7; D gene ambiguous. Trimming pared 1 base from V and 1 base from J, leaving 9 bases between. Looked up from germline, CDR1 is SGHRS and CDR2 is YFSETQ. The CDR3 covers 14 residues. The CDR3 sequence is CASSLNDGSYEQYF. The CDR3 DNA follows: TGCGCCAGCAGCTTGAACGACGGTTCCTACGAGCAGTACTTC.

The genes are TRBV4-1 and TRBJ2-2, with TRBD2 as a possible D gene (6 bases). V shed 8 bases and J shed 7 bases, with 14 bases lying between them. Germline values: CDR1 MGHRA, CDR2 YSYEKL. This CDR3 has 13 amino acids. For the CDR3, the DNA is TGCGCCAGCGGATGGAGGGCCTTCGGGGAGCTGTTTTTT. It specifies CASGWRAFGELFF.

The J gene is TRBJ1-2, the V gene TRBV7-9; 10 positions match TRBD1. CDR1 is SEHNR and CDR2 is FQNEAQ in the germline V gene (reference sequence). CDR3 length: 15 amino acids. V shed 2 bases, J shed 8 bases, and the junction held 8 bases outside the gene matches. CDR3 residues: CASSLLPGQGFGYTF. For the CDR3, the DNA is TGTGCCAGCAGCTTACTACCGGGACAGGGGTTCGGCTACACCTTC.

This chain joins TRBV2 and TRBJ2-3, with a possible D match to TRBD1 (6 bases). Per germline, CDR1 SNHLY and CDR2 FYNNEI. The CDR3 contains 15 residues. V lost 7 bases to trimming and J lost 0 bases, with 14 bases between them. CDR3 in DNA: TGTGCCAGCAACTTACAGGGCTGGAGCACAGATACGCAGTATTTT. It is translated as CASNLQGWSTDTQYF.

The CDR3: CAWAAPGPNEKLFF. DNA of the CDR3: TGTGCCTGGGCAGCCCCGGGGCCTAATGAAAAACTGTTTTTT. This chain uses TRBV30 with TRBJ1-4, with D possibly matching TRBD1 (5 bases). V lost 5 bases and J lost 3, with 13 bases in between. This CDR3 region has 14 residues. Germline assignment: CDR1 GTSNPN and CDR2 SVGIG (reference sequence).

The J gene is TRBJ2-5, the V gene TRBV11-2; D remains unclear. Trimming removed 5 bases at V and 11 bases at J, with 12 bases between. Per the germline V gene, CDR1 is SGHAT and CDR2 is FQNNGV. CDR3 length: 11 residues. CDR3 sequence reads: CASSPALEQYF. In DNA form, the CDR3 reads TGTGCCAGCAGCCCAGCCCTGGAGCAGTACTTC.

The chain couples TRBV18 to TRBJ2-6, with unresolved D. The V gene lost 3 bases and the J gene lost 0 bases, with 12 bases spanning the gap. The CDR3 runs to 17 residues. CDR1 KGHSH and CDR2 LQKENI come from the germline V gene. CDR3 DNA: TGTGCCAGCTCACCGTTTTCCCCAAGCTCTGGGGCCAACGTCCTGACTTTC. Translated, it gives CASSPFSPSSGANVLTF.

V and J are TRBV28 and TRBJ2-3; 8 nucleotides align to TRBD2. There are 15 residues in the CDR3. After removal of 3 bases from V and 4 bases from J, the junction contained 6 bases not matched to a gene. CDR1 is MDHEN, CDR2 SYDVKM, per germline. CDR3 coding DNA: TGTGCCAGCAGTTTTCAAGCGGGAGTACCAGATACGCAGTATTTT. It yields the protein CASSFQAGVPDTQYF. Looking up the rest from reference TRBV28 and TRBJ2-3 gives the full variable domain: DVKVTQSSRYLVKRTGEKVFLECVQDMDHENMFWYRQDPGLGLRLIYFSYDVKMKEKGDIPEGYSVSREKKERFSLILESASTNQTSMYLCASSFQAGVPDTQYFGPGTRLTVL.

The rearrangement joins TRBV5-1 to TRBJ1-2; unclear D gene. With 6 bases removed from V and 7 bases from J, the gap between germline ends came to 16 bases. CDR1 and CDR2 (germline): SGHRS, YFSETQ. The CDR3 spans 13 residues. Here the CDR3 DNA reads TGCGCCAGCACCCCCGGAGGGCGGAGTGGCTACACCTTC. Its protein is CASTPGGRSGYTF.

The gene calls are TRBV19 and TRBJ2-3; D gene unclear. Germline assignment: CDR1 LNHDA and CDR2 SQIVND (reference sequence). The CDR3 is 14 residues long. The V and J ends lost 5 bases and 0 bases respectively, with 9 bases between them. Here the CDR3 reads CASSVDTSTDTQYF. CDR3 nucleotides: TGTGCCAGTAGTGTCGACACTAGCACAGATACGCAGTATTTT. Together with reference TRBV19 and TRBJ2-3, the CDR3 gives the full variable domain: DGGITQSPKYLFRKEGQNVTLSCEQNLNHDAMYWYRQDPGQGLRLIYYSQIVNDFQKGDIAEGYSVSREKKESFPLTVTSAQKNPTAFYLCASSVDTSTDTQYFGPGTRLTVL.

Notes on this clone: Other DNA variants within this sample encode the same CDR3. The V and J genes are TRBV5-1 and TRBJ2-1; no firm D call. Germline CDR1 and CDR2: SGHRS and YFSETQ. Trimming took 0 bases from V and 3 from J, leaving 7 bases between them. This CDR3 is built from 14 residues. CDR3 DNA: TGCGCCAGCAGCTTGGGACGGAGCTACAATGAGCAGTTCTTC. Its translation is CASSLGRSYNEQFF.